This TCR beta chain was sequenced during a study of shared clonotypes between healthy human individuals. Study-wide background: A couple of women and a few men aged 18 to 49 served as donors. Overall study findings and caveats: Lower generation probabilities were found for non-shared clonotypes than for those shared by all four donors.

Donation came from healthy HIV-negative adults that had no recent acute infections or vaccinations. The CDR3 contains 16 residues. V was pared by 6 bases and J by 6 bases, with 14 bases of the junction left unmatched. Germline V CDR1 and CDR2: MDHEN, SYDVKM. Method: immunoSEQ multiplex PCR; TCRdb's copy keeps in-frame clones and lacks some. The table has 780,000 or so clones, just under 75% seen once. This clone showed up just a few times. Its specificity is unknown. The sequenced material came from memory CD4+ T cells sorted from blood. As for subset: CD45RA-negative fraction. The chain uses TRBV28 and TRBJ1-5, with 7 bases fitting TRBD1. The receptor's source is a woman in her twenties or thirties in good health. For the CDR3, the DNA is TGTGCCAGCAGCCCTGGAGTGACAGGGAAGCTTCAGCCCCAGCATTTT. Amino acid sequence: CASSPGVTGKLQPQHF.